This TCR beta chain was documented in a study of blood T cell repertoires in COVID-19. In the study overall: Acute and convalescent COVID-19 samples came from the United States, Italy and Spain.

Study members were between 18 and 89 years old and lived in 20 to 30 US regions. Cohort 3 recovered donors had two negative PCRs, clearance, or symptom resolution. The table came from immunoSEQ multiplex PCR; TCRdb's copy has only in-frame clones and leaves some out. There are fewer than 450,000 clones in the sample; around 90% occur only once, and about 0.63% lies in the top ten. CDR1 SGHRS and CDR2 YFSETQ come from the germline V gene. This CDR3 comprises 15 residues. Trimming stripped 4 bases from V and 2 bases from J, with 16 bases between. This chain connects TRBV5-1 to TRBJ2-7, with D tentatively TRBD1 (5 bases). This clonotype originated in a man aged 18 to 29 who had recovered from COVID-19. Sequences were obtained from PBMCs or T cells enriched from blood (not recorded which). The CDR3 region is CASSPAGIYTYEQYF. The CDR3 DNA reads as TGCGCCAGCAGCCCGGCAGGGATTTATACCTACGAGCAGTACTTC. Complete variable domain (other parts from reference TRBV5-1 and TRBJ2-7): KAGVTQTPRYLIKTRGQQVTLSCSPISGHRSVSWYQQTPGQGLQFLFEYFSETQRNKGNFPGRFSGRQFSNSRSEMNVSTLELGDSALYLCASSPAGIYTYEQYFGPGTRLTVT.